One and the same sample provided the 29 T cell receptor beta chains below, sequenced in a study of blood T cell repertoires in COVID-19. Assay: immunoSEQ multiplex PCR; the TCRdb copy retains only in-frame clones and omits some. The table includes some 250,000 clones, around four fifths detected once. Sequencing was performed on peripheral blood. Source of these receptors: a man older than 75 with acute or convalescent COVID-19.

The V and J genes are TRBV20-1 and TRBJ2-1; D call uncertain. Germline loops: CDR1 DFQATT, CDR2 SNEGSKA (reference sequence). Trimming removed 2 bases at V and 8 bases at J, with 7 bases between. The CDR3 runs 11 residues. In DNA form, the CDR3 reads TGCAGTGCTAGACGGTTTGATGAGCAGTTCTTC. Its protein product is CSARRFDEQFF.

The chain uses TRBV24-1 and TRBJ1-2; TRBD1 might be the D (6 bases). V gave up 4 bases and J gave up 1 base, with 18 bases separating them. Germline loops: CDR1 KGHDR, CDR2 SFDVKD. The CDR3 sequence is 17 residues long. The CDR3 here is CATSDASWGQSNYGYTF. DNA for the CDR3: TGTGCCACCAGTGACGCTAGCTGGGGGCAAAGTAACTATGGCTACACCTTC.

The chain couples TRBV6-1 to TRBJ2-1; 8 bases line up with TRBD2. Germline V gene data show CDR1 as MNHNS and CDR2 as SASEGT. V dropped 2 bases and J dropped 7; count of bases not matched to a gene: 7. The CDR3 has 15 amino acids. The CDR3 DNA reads TGTGCCAGCAGTGAATCCGGGAGGGCCGGGAATGAGCAGTTCTTC. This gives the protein CASSESGRAGNEQFF.

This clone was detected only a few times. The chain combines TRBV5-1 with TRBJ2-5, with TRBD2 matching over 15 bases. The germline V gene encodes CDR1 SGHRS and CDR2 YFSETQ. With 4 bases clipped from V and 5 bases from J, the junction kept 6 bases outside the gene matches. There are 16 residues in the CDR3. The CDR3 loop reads CASSQGLAGGLETQYF. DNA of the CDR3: TGCGCCAGCAGCCAAGGACTAGCGGGGGGGCTGGAGACCCAGTACTTC.

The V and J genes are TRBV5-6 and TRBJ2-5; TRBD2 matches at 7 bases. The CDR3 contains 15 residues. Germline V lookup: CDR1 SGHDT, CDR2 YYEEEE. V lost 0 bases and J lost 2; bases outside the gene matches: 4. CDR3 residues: CASSLVGGSQETQYF. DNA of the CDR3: TGTGCCAGCAGCTTGGTGGGCGGGAGTCAAGAGACCCAGTACTTC.

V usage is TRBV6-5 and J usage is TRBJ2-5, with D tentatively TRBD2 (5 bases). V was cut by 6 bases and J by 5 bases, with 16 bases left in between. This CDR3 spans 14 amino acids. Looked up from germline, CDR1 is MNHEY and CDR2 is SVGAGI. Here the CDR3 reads CASRGGAKGETQYF. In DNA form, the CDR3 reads TGTGCCAGCAGAGGAGGCGCCAAAGGGGAGACCCAGTACTTC.

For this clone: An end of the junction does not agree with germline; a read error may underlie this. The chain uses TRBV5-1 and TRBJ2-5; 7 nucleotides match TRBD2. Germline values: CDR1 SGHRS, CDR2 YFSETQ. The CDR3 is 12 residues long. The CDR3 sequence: CASGWGGEAQYF. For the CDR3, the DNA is TGCGCCAGCGGATGGGGGGGAGAGGCCCAGTACTTC.

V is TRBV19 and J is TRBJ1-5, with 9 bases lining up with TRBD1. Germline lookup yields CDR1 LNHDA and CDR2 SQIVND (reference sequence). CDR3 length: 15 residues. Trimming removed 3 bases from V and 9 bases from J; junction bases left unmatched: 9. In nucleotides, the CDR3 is TGTGCCAGTAGTATTAGACAGGGGGGTTATGGGCCCCAGCATTTT. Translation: CASSIRQGGYGPQHF.

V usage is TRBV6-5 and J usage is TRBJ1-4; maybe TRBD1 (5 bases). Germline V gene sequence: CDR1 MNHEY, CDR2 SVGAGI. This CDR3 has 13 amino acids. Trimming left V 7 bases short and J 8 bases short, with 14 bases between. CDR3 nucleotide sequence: TGTGCCAGCAACTTGGGGGGTTACGAAAAACTGTTTTTT. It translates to CASNLGGYEKLFF.

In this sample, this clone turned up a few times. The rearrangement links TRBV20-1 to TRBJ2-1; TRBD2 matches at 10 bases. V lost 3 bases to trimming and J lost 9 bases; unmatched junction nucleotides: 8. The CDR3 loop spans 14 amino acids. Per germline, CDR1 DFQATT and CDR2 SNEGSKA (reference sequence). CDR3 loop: CSASRASGRAEQFF. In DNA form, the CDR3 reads TGCAGTGCTAGTCGCGCTAGCGGGAGAGCTGAGCAGTTCTTC.

Here the CDR3 DNA reads TGTGCCAGCAGTGAAGCGCCCATCCTAAGAAACACCATATATTTT. Translating it yields CASSEAPILRNTIYF. The chain uses TRBV6-1 and TRBJ1-3; D remains ambiguous. CDR1 and CDR2 (germline): MNHNS, SASEGT. Trimming took 0 bases from V and 5 from J, leaving 11 bases between them. This CDR3 contains 15 residues.

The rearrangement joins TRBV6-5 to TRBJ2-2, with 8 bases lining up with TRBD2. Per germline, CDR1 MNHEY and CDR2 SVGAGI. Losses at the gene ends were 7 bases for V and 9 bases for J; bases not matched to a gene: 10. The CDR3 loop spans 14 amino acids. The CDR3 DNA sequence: TGTGCCAGCAATCGAGCGGGGGAGTTCAGGGAGCTGTTTTTT. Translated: CASNRAGEFRELFF.

CDR3 coding DNA: TGCGCCAGCAGCCGCCACCCAACCCAGTCGGAGACCCAGTACTTC. Amino acids: CASSRHPTQSETQYF. This chain connects TRBV4-1 to TRBJ2-5; D gene uncertain. CDR1 is MGHRA and CDR2 is YSYEKL in the germline V gene. V lost 4 bases to trimming and J lost 5 bases, with 17 bases between them. The CDR3 consists of 15 residues.

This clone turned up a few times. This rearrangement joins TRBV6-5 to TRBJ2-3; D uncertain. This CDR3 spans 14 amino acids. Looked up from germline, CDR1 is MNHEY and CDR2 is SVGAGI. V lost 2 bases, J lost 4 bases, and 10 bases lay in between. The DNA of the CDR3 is TGTGCCAGCAGTTACCAAGCGACTCCAGATACGCAGTATTTT. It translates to CASSYQATPDTQYF.

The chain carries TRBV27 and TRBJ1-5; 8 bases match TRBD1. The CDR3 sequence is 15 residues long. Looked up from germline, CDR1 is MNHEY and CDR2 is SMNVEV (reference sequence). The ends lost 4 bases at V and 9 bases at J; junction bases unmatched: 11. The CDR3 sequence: CASSSGQVLGGPQHF. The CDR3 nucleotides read TGTGCCAGCAGTTCGGGACAGGTCCTTGGTGGGCCCCAGCATTTT.

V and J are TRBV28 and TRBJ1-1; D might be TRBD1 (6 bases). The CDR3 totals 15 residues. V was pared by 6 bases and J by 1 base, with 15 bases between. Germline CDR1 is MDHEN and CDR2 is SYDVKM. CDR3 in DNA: TGTGCCAGCAGCCTACCGGGACACGAGAACACTGAAGCTTTCTTT. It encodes CASSLPGHENTEAFF.

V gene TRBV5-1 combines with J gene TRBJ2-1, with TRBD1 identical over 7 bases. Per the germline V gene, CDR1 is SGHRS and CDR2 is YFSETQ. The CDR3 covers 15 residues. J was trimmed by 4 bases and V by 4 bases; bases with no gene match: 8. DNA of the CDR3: TGCGCCAGCAGCGAGGGGGCAGAGAATTACAATGAGCAGTTCTTC. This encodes CASSEGAENYNEQFF.

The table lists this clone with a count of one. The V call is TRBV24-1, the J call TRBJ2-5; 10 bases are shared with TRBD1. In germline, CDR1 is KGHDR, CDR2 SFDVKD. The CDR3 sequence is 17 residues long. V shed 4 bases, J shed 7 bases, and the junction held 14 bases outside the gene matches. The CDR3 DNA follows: TGTGCCACCAGTGAGTCCGGGACAGGGGCCCAACTTGGGACCCAGTACTTC. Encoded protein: CATSESGTGAQLGTQYF.

CDR3 residues: CAFRDRAGGYTF. CDR3 DNA sequence: TGTGCCTTCCGAGACAGGGCGGGCGGCTACACCTTC. The chain employs TRBV10-3 and TRBJ1-2, with 7 bases matching TRBD1. Losses at the gene ends were 11 bases for V and 8 bases for J; bases not matched to a gene: 11. Per germline, CDR1 ENHRY and CDR2 SYGVKD. CDR3 length: 12 amino acids.

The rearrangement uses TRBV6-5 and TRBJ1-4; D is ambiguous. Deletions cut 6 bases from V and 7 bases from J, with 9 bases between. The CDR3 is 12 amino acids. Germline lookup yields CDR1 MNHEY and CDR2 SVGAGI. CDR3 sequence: CASRGGGEKLFF. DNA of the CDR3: TGTGCCAGCAGGGGCGGAGGTGAAAAACTGTTTTTT.

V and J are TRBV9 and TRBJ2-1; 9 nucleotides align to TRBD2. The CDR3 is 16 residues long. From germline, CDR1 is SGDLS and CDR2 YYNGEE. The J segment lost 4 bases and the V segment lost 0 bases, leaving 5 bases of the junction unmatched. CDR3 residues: CASSVEAGGVYNEQFF. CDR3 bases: TGTGCCAGCAGCGTAGAAGCGGGGGGCGTATACAATGAGCAGTTCTTC.

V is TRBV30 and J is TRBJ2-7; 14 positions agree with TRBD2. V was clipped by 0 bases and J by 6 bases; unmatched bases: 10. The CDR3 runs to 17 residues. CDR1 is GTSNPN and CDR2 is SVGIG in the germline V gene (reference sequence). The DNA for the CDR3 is TGTGCCTGGAGTGTCTGGACTAGCGGGAGGATACGAGGCGAGCAGTACTTC. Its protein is CAWSVWTSGRIRGEQYF.

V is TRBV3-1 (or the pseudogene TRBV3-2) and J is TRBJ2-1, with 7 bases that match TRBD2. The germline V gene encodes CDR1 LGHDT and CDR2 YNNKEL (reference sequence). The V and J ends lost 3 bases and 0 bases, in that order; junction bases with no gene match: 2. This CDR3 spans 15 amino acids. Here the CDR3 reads CASSQGTTSYNEQFF. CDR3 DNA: TGTGCCAGCAGCCAGGGGACTACCTCCTACAATGAGCAGTTCTTC.

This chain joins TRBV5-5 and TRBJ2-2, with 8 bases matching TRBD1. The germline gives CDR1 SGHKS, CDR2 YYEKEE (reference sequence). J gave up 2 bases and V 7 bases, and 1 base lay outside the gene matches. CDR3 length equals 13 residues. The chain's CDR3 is CASGQGNTGELFF. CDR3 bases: TGTGCCAGCGGACAGGGAAACACCGGGGAGCTGTTTTTT. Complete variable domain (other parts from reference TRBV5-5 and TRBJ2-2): DAGVTQSPTHLIKTRGQQVTLRCSPISGHKSVSWYQQVLGQGPQFIFQYYEKEERGRGNFPDRFSARQFPNYSSELNVNALLLGDSALYLCASGQGNTGELFFGEGSRLTVL.

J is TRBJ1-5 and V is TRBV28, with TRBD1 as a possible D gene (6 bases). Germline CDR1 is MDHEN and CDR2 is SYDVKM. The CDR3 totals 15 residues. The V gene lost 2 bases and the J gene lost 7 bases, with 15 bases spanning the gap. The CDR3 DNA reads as TGTGCCAGCAGTTTAGGGGGGGCCTCTAGGCAGCCCCAGCATTTT. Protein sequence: CASSLGGASRQPQHF.

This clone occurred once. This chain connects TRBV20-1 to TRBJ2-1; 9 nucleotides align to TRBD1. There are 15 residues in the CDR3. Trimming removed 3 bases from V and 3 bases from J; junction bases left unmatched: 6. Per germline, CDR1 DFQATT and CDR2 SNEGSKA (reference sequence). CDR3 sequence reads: CSASQTGGVYNEQFF. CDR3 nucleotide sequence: TGCAGTGCTAGTCAGACAGGGGGTGTCTACAATGAGCAGTTCTTC.

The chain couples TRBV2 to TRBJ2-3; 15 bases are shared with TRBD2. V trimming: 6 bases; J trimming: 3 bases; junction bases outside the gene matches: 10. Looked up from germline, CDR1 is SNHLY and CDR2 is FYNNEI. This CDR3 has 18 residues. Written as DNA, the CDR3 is TGTGCCAGCAGCTACCTGACTGGACTAGCGGGGGGGACAGATACGCAGTATTTT. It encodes CASSYLTGLAGGTDTQYF.

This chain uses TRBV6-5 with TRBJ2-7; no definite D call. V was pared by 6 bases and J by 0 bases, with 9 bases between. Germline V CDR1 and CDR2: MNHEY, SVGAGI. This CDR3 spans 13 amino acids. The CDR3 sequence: CASRRPSSYEQYF. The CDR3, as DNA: TGTGCCAGCAGGAGGCCGAGCTCCTACGAGCAGTACTTC.

DNA of the CDR3: TGCGCCAGCAGCTTCACCCCCCCTAGCGGGGGGAGGGGAGAGACCCAGTACTTC. It specifies CASSFTPPSGGRGETQYF. V gene TRBV5-1 combines with J gene TRBJ2-5; the match to TRBD2 covers 11 bases. CDR3 size: 18 residues. J gave up 4 bases and V 2 bases, and 13 bases lay outside the gene matches. The germline V gene encodes CDR1 SGHRS and CDR2 YFSETQ.